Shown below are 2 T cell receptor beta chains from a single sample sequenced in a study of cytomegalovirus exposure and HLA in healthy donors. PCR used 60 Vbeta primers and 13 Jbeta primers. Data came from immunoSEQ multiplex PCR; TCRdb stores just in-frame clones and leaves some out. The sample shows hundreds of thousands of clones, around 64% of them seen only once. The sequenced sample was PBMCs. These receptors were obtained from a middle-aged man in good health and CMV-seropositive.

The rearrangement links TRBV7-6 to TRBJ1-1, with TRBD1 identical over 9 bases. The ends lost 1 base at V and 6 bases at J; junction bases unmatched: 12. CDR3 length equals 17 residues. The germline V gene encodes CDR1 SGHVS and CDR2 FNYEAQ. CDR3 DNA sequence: TGTGCCAGCAGCTTAGGGTGGGGGGGACAGGGTCTATCTGAAGCTTTCTTT. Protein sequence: CASSLGWGGQGLSEAFF.

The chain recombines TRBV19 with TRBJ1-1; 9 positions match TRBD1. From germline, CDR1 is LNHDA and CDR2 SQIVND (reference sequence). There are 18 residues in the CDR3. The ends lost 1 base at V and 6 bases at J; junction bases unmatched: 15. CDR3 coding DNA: TGTGCCAGTAGTATAGGGACAGGGGACTTGAAGAGTACCTCTGAAGCTTTCTTT. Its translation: CASSIGTGDLKSTSEAFF.